This T cell receptor beta chain was sequenced for a study of vaccination effects on CD4 cells after COVID-19. Study-wide points: Relatively few convalescent patients took part in the study, which had no early post-infection timepoints. Late post-vaccination samples showed marked contraction of infection- and vaccine-induced clones.

This clone was seen only a few times. Its antigen remains unknown. Measured with immunoSEQ multiplex PCR; TCRdb has only the in-frame clones, and not every one. The data show tens of thousands of clones, 65% to 80% seen once. Before sequencing took place, the ViraFEST assay used viral peptide pools to expand antigen-specific CD4+ T cells. With 9 to 11 days of culture completed, CD4+ T cells were isolated. The person was diagnosed with PCR-confirmed SARS-CoV-2 infection between March and December 2020. Researchers reported culturing a few million PBMC in each well, adding 8 to 10 IU/ml IL-2 and 10 ug/ml peptides. It was on days 3 and 7 that half the medium was replaced with IL-2 medium. Germline CDR1 reads PRHDT; CDR2 reads FYEKMQ (reference sequence). Trimming removed 4 bases from V and 7 bases from J, with 13 bases in between. The CDR3 covers 14 residues.

This chain joins TRBV13 and TRBJ1-4; a possible D gene is TRBD1 (6 bases). The sequencing used CD4+ T cells from PBMCs cultured with HIV peptides, collected before COVID-19 vaccination. Subset reported: HIV-1 Nef peptide pool negative control/reference culture. The sequence came from a human donor who had a prior SARS-CoV-2 infection. The DNA of the CDR3 is TGTGCCAGCAGCTCCTCAGTGGGGGCTGAAAAACTGTTTTTT. Protein: CASSSSVGAEKLFF.